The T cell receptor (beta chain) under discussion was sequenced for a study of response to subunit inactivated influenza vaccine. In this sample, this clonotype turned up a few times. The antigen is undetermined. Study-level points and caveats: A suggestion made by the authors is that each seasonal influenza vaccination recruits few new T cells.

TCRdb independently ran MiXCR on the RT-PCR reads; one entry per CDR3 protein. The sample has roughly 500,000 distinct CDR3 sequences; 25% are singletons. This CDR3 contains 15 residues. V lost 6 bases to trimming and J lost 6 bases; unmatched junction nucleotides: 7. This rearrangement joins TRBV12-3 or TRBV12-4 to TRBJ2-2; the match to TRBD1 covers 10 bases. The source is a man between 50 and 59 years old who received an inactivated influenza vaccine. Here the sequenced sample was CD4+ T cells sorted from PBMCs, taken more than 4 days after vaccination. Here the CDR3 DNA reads TGTGCCAGCAGCCGGCGGACAGGGGGAGCCGGGGAGCTGTTTTTT. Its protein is CASSRRTGGAGELFF.